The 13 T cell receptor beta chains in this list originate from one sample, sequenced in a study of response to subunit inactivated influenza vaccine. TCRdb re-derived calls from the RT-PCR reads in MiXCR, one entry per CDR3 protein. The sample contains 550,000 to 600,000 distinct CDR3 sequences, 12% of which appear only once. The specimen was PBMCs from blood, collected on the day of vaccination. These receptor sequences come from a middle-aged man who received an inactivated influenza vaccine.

The DNA of the CDR3 is TGTGCCAGCAGGCTCCCCAATCAGCCCCAGTATTTT. Protein product: CASRLPNQPQYF. This chain connects TRBV6-2 or TRBV6-3 to TRBJ1-5; no clear D. Judging by the DNA end, TRBJ2-3 fits better; the J call may be wrong. Germline CDR1 is MNHEY and CDR2 is SVGEGT. CDR3 size: 12 residues.

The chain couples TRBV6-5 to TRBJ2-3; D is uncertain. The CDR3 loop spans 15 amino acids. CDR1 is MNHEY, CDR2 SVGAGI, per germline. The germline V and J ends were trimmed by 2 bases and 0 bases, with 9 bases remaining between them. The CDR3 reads CASSYGSGSTDTQYF. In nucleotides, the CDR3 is TGTGCCAGCAGTTACGGGTCTGGGAGCACAGATACGCAGTATTTT.

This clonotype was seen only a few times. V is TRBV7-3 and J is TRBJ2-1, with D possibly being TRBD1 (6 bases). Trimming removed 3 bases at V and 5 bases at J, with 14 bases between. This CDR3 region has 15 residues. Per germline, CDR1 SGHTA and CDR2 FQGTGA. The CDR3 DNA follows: TGTGCCAGCAGCTTTAGTAGGGGGAGCAACAATGAGCAGTTCTTC. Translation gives CASSFSRGSNNEQFF.

The CDR3 is CSVEDPSGRVSYEQFF. The CDR3 DNA is TGCAGCGTTGAAGATCCTAGCGGGAGGGTGAGCTATGAGCAGTTCTTC. J is TRBJ2-1 and V is TRBV29-1; 12 nucleotides agree with TRBD2. Germline V gene sequence: CDR1 SQVTM, CDR2 ANQGSEA. With 0 bases clipped from V and 8 bases from J, the junction kept 8 bases outside the gene matches. This CDR3 is 16 amino acids long.

The chain's CDR3 is CASSSMGSKTGGLGEQYF. The CDR3 DNA is TGTGCCAGCAGTTCCATGGGTTCTAAAACAGGGGGCCTCGGCGAGCAGTACTTC. This chain connects TRBV27 to TRBJ2-7, with TRBD1 identical over 9 bases. Germline CDR1 and CDR2: MNHEY and SMNVEV (reference sequence). The CDR3 spans 18 residues. V shed 4 bases and J 6 bases; nucleotides not matched to a gene: 19.

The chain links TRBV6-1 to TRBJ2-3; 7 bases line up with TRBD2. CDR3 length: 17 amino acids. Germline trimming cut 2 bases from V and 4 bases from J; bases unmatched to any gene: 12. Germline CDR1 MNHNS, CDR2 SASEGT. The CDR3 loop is CASSEWASGVSADTQYF. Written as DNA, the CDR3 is TGTGCCAGCAGTGAATGGGCTAGCGGTGTGAGTGCAGATACGCAGTATTTT.

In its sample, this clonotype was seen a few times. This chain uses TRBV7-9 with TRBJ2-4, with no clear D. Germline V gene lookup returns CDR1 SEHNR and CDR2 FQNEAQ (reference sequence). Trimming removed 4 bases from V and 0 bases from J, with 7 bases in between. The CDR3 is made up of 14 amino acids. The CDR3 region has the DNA TGTGCCAGCAGCTCGTTTCTAGCCAAAAACATTCAGTACTTC. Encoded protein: CASSSFLAKNIQYF.

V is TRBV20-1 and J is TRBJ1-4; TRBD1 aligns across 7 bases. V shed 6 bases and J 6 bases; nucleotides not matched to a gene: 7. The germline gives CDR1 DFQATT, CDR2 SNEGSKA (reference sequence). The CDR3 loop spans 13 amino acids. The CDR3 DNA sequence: TGCAGTGCCGCGCCAGGGGGGGATGAAAAACTGTTTTTT. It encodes CSAAPGGDEKLFF.

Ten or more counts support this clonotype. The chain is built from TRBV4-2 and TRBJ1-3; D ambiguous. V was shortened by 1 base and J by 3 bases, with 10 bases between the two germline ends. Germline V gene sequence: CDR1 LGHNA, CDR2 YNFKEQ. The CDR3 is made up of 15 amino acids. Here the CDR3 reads CASSQAVTGGNTIYF. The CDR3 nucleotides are TGTGCCAGCAGCCAAGCCGTAACCGGTGGAAACACCATATATTTT.

CDR3 nucleotides: TGTGCCAGCAGCTCCATGACAGGGATCACCGGGGAGCTGTTTTTT. Protein sequence: CASSSMTGITGELFF. The rearrangement links TRBV7-8 to TRBJ2-2, with 7 bases fitting TRBD1. The length of the CDR3 is 15 residues. V was pared by 4 bases and J by 4 bases, with 6 bases of the junction left unmatched. Germline lookup yields CDR1 SGHVS and CDR2 FQNEAQ. The full variable domain, completed using reference TRBV7-8 and TRBJ2-2, is GAGVSQSPRYKVAKRGQDVALRCDPISGHVSLFWYQQALGQGPEFLTYFQNEAQLDKSGLPSDRFFAERPEGSVSTLKIQRTQQEDSAVYLCASSSMTGITGELFFGEGSRLTVL.

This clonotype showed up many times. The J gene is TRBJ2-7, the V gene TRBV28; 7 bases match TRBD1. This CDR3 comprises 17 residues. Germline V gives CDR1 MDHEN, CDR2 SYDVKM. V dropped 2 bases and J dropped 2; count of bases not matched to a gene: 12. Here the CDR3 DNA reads TGTGCCAGCAGTTTAAGGTCCCTGGGACAGCTAACCTACGAGCAGTACTTC. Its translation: CASSLRSLGQLTYEQYF.

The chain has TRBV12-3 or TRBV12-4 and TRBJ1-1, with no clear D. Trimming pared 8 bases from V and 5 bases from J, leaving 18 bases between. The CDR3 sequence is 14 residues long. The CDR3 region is CASGRSGSETEAFF. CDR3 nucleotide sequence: TGTGCCAGCGGAAGGTCGGGGTCGGAGACTGAAGCTTTCTTT.

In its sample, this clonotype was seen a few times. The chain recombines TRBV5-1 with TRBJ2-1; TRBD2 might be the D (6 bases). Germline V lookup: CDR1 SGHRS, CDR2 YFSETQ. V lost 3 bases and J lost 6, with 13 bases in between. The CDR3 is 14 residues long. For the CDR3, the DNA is TGCGCCAGCAGCTCGGAGGGAAGTGGCAATGAGCAGTTCTTC. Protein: CASSSEGSGNEQFF.